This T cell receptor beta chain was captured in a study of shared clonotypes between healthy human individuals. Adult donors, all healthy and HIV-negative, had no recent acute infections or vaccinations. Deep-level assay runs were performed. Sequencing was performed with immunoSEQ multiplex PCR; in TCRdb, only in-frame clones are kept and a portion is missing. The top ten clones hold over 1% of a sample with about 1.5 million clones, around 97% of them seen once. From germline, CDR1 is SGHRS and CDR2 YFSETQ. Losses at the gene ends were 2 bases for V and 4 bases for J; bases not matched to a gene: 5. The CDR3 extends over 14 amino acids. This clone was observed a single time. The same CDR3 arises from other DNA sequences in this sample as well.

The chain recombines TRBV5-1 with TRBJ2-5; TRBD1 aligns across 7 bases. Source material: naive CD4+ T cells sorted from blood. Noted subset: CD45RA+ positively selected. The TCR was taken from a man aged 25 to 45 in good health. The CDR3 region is CASSLGGRVETQYF. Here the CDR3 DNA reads TGCGCCAGCAGCTTAGGGGGCAGGGTAGAGACCCAGTACTTC. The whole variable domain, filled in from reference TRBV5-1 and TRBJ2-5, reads KAGVTQTPRYLIKTRGQQVTLSCSPISGHRSVSWYQQTPGQGLQFLFEYFSETQRNKGNFPGRFSGRQFSNSRSEMNVSTLELGDSALYLCASSLGGRVETQYFGPGTRLLVL.